This record looks at one TCR beta chain sequence and its context. Antigen: not known. Peripheral blood samples and lesional scalp punch biopsies were obtained from alopecia areata patients. T lymphocytes (CD4+ and CD8+) were sorted from PBMCs. The sample originates from a study of CD8+ T cells in alopecia areata. Regarding the study as a whole: Compared with normal scalp, lesional scalp had higher clonality and more expanded CD8+ clones. Between patients, shared TCR sequences were less clear than in mice. This was possibly due in part to HLA diversity in the patient population.

This CDR3 comprises 12 residues. Germline V lookup: CDR1 MNHEY, CDR2 SVGAGI. V dropped 6 bases and J dropped 5 bases, with 11 bases sitting between them. Reverse transcription of extracted RNA yielded cDNA, which provided the sequencing template. Some clones are missing from TCRdb's copy, which holds only in-frame ones; the method was immunoSEQ multiplex PCR. This table holds about 70,000 clones, under 55% found once. Sequenced material: CD8+ T cells sorted from blood, taken at week 0. This TCR was sampled from a human donor with alopecia areata. The chain has TRBV6-5 and TRBJ2-7, with TRBD1 as a possible D gene (5 bases). The CDR3 region is CASSALGDEQYF. In DNA, the CDR3 is TGTGCCAGCAGCGCGTTAGGGGACGAGCAGTACTTC.